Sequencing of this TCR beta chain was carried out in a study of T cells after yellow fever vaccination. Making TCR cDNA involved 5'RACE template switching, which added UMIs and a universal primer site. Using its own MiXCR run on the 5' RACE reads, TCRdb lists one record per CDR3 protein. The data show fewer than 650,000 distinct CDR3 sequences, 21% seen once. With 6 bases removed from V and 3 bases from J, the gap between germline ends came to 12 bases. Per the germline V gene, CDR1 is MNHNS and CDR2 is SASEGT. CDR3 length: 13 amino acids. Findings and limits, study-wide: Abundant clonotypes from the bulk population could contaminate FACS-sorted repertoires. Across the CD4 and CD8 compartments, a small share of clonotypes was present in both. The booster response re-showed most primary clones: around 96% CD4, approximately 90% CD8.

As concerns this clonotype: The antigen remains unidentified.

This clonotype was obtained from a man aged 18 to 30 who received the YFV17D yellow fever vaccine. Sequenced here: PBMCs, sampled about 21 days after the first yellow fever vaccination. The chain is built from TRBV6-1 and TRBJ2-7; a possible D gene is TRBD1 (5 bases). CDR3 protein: CASRKDSNYEQYF. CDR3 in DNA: TGTGCCAGCAGGAAAGACAGTAACTACGAGCAGTACTTC.